The 18 T cell receptor beta chains below all came from one sample that was sequenced in a study of neoadjuvant anti-PD-1 for oral cavity cancer. Profiled with immunoSEQ multiplex PCR; TCRdb holds only in-frame clones, not every one. Of approximately 83,000 clones listed, around 80% were seen once; the top ten hold roughly 3%. The sequenced sample was PBMCs, obtained before nivolumab (anti-PD-1) treatment. These receptors originate from a person between 40 and 85 years old with oral cavity squamous cell carcinoma.

The chain uses TRBV6-1 and TRBJ2-7; D is unclear. The CDR3 spans 13 residues. Germline V gene sequence: CDR1 MNHNS, CDR2 SASEGT. V lost 4 bases and J 6 bases, leaving 13 bases between the germline ends. In DNA, the CDR3 is TGTGCCAGCAGTGTTGAGATCGGTTCCGAGCAGTACTTC. Translating it yields CASSVEIGSEQYF.

The J gene is TRBJ1-5, the V gene TRBV19; D not certain. The CDR3 totals 14 residues. Germline V gene lookup returns CDR1 LNHDA and CDR2 SQIVND (reference sequence). Trimming took 6 bases from V and 1 from J, leaving 10 bases between them. The CDR3 nucleotides are TGTGCCAGTAGAGTGGGCGGAAGCAATCAGCCCCAGCATTTT. Translating gives CASRVGGSNQPQHF. Based on the CDR3 plus reference TRBV19 and TRBJ1-5, the full variable domain is DGGITQSPKYLFRKEGQNVTLSCEQNLNHDAMYWYRQDPGQGLRLIYYSQIVNDFQKGDIAEGYSVSREKKESFPLTVTSAQKNPTAFYLCASRVGGSNQPQHFGDGTRLSIL.

The chain couples TRBV2 to TRBJ1-1, with TRBD1 identical over 9 bases. The length of the CDR3 is 13 residues. V trimming: 11 bases; J trimming: 4 bases; junction bases outside the gene matches: 8. CDR1 and CDR2 from the germline V gene are SNHLY and FYNNEI. CDR3 loop: CADGTGLSTEAFF. The CDR3 DNA is TGTGCCGACGGGACAGGGCTGAGCACTGAAGCTTTCTTT.

The rearrangement uses TRBV5-1 and TRBJ2-7; 9 positions match TRBD1. Germline lookup yields CDR1 SGHRS and CDR2 YFSETQ. Trimming removed 4 bases from V and 2 bases from J; junction bases left unmatched: 7. The CDR3 sequence is 15 residues long. The CDR3 DNA reads TGCGCCAGCAGCCCTACAGGGGGCTCTACCTACGAGCAGTACTTC. Protein sequence: CASSPTGGSTYEQYF. Variable domain in full (rest from reference TRBV5-1 and TRBJ2-7): KAGVTQTPRYLIKTRGQQVTLSCSPISGHRSVSWYQQTPGQGLQFLFEYFSETQRNKGNFPGRFSGRQFSNSRSEMNVSTLELGDSALYLCASSPTGGSTYEQYFGPGTRLTVT.

This rearrangement joins TRBV6-5 to TRBJ2-4; 14 nucleotides align to TRBD2. In germline, CDR1 is MNHEY, CDR2 SVGAGI. The CDR3 runs 14 residues. The ends lost 4 bases at V and 8 bases at J; junction bases unmatched: 1. The CDR3: CASSLTSGGDIQYF. In nucleotides, the CDR3 is TGTGCCAGCAGTTTGACTAGCGGGGGGGACATTCAGTACTTC.

The genes are TRBV7-8 and TRBJ2-7; 8 nucleotides line up with TRBD2. The germline V gene encodes CDR1 SGHVS and CDR2 FQNEAQ. There are 16 residues in the CDR3. With V trimmed by 0 bases and J by 0 bases, 4 bases remained unmatched. CDR3 amino acids: CASSLAETSASYEQYF. CDR3 sequence (DNA): TGTGCCAGCAGCTTAGCGGAGACTAGCGCCTCCTACGAGCAGTACTTC.

This clone showed up just once. This rearrangement joins TRBV7-9 to TRBJ1-4; perhaps TRBD1 as D (5 bases). The germline gives CDR1 SEHNR, CDR2 FQNEAQ (reference sequence). V lost 5 bases and J 4 bases, leaving 14 bases between the germline ends. The CDR3 is 15 amino acids. As DNA, the CDR3 is TGTGCCAGCAGCCTCGGGACTGACAATAATGAAAAACTGTTTTTT. It is translated as CASSLGTDNNEKLFF.

This chain uses TRBV10-3 with TRBJ2-3; D is possibly TRBD2 (7 bases). CDR3 length: 13 amino acids. Germline V gives CDR1 ENHRY, CDR2 SYGVKD. The germline V and J ends were trimmed by 4 bases and 7 bases, with 12 bases remaining between them. CDR3 DNA sequence: TGTGCCATCAGTGTAGGGGGGGTTAATACGCAGTATTTT. Amino acids: CAISVGGVNTQYF.

The chain couples TRBV28 to TRBJ1-5; D gene ambiguous. Per the germline V gene, CDR1 is MDHEN and CDR2 is SYDVKM. The CDR3 has 15 residues. The V gene lost 2 bases and the J gene lost 5 bases, with 13 bases spanning the gap. In DNA form, the CDR3 reads TGTGCCAGCAGTTTAAGTGAGGGCTTATATCAGCCCCAGCATTTT. Protein sequence: CASSLSEGLYQPQHF. Based on the CDR3 plus reference TRBV28 and TRBJ1-5, the full variable domain is DVKVTQSSRYLVKRTGEKVFLECVQDMDHENMFWYRQDPGLGLRLIYFSYDVKMKEKGDIPEGYSVSREKKERFSLILESASTNQTSMYLCASSLSEGLYQPQHFGDGTRLSIL.

V usage is TRBV5-4 and J usage is TRBJ2-7, with 10 nucleotides matching TRBD2. CDR3 size: 13 residues. V lost 4 bases and J lost 7; bases outside the gene matches: 5. Germline V gene data show CDR1 as SGHNT and CDR2 as YYREEE (reference sequence). As DNA, the CDR3 is TGTGCCAGCAGCCCTAGCGGGAGTAATGAGCAGTACTTC. Protein sequence: CASSPSGSNEQYF.

In this sample, this clone turned up once. The chain combines TRBV5-8 with TRBJ2-1; 7 nucleotides agree with TRBD2. CDR1 is SGHTS, CDR2 YDEGEE, per germline. This CDR3 comprises 15 residues. V lost 1 base to trimming and J lost 5 bases; unmatched junction nucleotides: 6. CDR3 DNA: TGTGCCAGCAGCTTGAGGCTAGCGGCTAACAATGAGCAGTTCTTC. Its protein product is CASSLRLAANNEQFF.

The rearrangement uses TRBV5-1 and TRBJ1-5, with D maybe TRBD1 (5 bases). The germline V gene has CDR1 SGHRS and CDR2 YFSETQ. The CDR3 covers 14 residues. Deletions cut 0 bases from V and 3 bases from J, with 7 bases between. In DNA, the CDR3 is TGCGCCAGCAGCTTGGAGGGGCCCAATCAGCCCCAGCATTTT. Its protein product is CASSLEGPNQPQHF.

This clone was detected only a few times. The chain combines TRBV5-1 with TRBJ2-7; D is ambiguous. Trimming removed 3 bases at V and 2 bases at J, with 9 bases between. CDR1 SGHRS and CDR2 YFSETQ come from the germline V gene. There are 13 residues in the CDR3. The CDR3, as DNA: TGCGCCAGCAGCTCGGACGGAGCCTACGAGCAGTACTTC. This translates into CASSSDGAYEQYF.

V and J are TRBV5-1 and TRBJ1-3; TRBD1 matches at 7 bases. This CDR3 comprises 16 residues. The J segment lost 3 bases and the V segment lost 5 bases, leaving 11 bases of the junction unmatched. Germline CDR1 and CDR2: SGHRS and YFSETQ. CDR3 DNA sequence: TGCGCCAGCAGTTCCAACGCAGGGGGTGGTGGAAACACCATATATTTT. Protein sequence: CASSSNAGGGGNTIYF.

This chain joins TRBV6-6 and TRBJ2-5; no clear D gene. Trimming took 6 bases from V and 5 from J, leaving 7 bases between them. The CDR3 is 11 amino acids. Germline CDR1 reads MNHNY; CDR2 reads SVGAGI (reference sequence). The DNA for the CDR3 is TGTGCCAGCAGGACTGGGGAGACCCAGTACTTC. It is translated as CASRTGETQYF.

The V call is TRBV5-1, the J call TRBJ2-7; D gene ambiguous. Per the germline V gene, CDR1 is SGHRS and CDR2 is YFSETQ. Trimming pared 4 bases from V and 5 bases from J, leaving 13 bases between. This CDR3 has 13 amino acids. CDR3 bases: TGCGCCAGCAGCACCCAACCCGAAGACGAGCAGTACTTC. Residues: CASSTQPEDEQYF.

The chain carries TRBV2 and TRBJ1-2, with 9 bases matching TRBD1. Germline V gene lookup returns CDR1 SNHLY and CDR2 FYNNEI. The CDR3 has 12 amino acids. With V trimmed by 7 bases and J by 5 bases, 2 bases remained unmatched. The CDR3 DNA reads TGTGCCAGCACCGACAGGGGGTATGGCTACACCTTC. Protein sequence: CASTDRGYGYTF.

This chain joins TRBV19 and TRBJ2-7; perhaps D is TRBD1 or TRBD2 (6 bases each). The CDR3 has 16 amino acids. Trimming removed 9 bases at V and 4 bases at J, with 25 bases between. Looked up from germline, CDR1 is LNHDA and CDR2 is SQIVND (reference sequence). The CDR3 nucleotides are TGTGCCAGGGGGGGCCACTGTGTAGTTTGGGGATACGAGCAGTACTTC. Protein: CARGGHCVVWGYEQYF.